This TCR beta chain originates from a study of blood T cell repertoires in COVID-19. On the study more broadly: T cells, B-cell-depleted T cells, or PBMCs supplied cDNA or gDNA.

Sequencing was performed with immunoSEQ multiplex PCR; in TCRdb, only in-frame clones are kept and a portion is missing. The sample yields approximately 270,000 clones, about 90% seen once. The CDR3 sequence is 16 residues long. Per germline, CDR1 KGHDR and CDR2 SFDVKD. Trimming removed 2 bases from V and 5 bases from J; junction bases left unmatched: 3. Clinical history as reported by participants underpinned cohort assignment. The J gene is TRBJ2-3, the V gene TRBV24-1; 13 nucleotides match TRBD2. Sequenced input: PBMCs or T cells enriched from blood (not recorded which). This receptor was obtained from a woman aged 55-70 years who had recovered from COVID-19. CDR3 sequence: CATSDYTSGRGDTQYF. CDR3 nucleotides: TGTGCCACCAGTGATTACACTAGCGGGAGGGGAGATACGCAGTATTTT.